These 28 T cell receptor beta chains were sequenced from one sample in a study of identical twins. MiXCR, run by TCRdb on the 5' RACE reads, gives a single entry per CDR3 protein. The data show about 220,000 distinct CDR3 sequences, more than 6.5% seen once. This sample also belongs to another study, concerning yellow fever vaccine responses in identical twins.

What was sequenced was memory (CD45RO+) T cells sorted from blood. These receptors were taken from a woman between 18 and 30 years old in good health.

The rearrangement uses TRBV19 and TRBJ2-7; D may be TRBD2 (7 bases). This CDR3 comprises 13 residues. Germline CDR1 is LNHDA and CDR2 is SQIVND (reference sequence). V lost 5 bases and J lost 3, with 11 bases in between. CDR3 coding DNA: TGTGCCAGTAGTGGGGGGGCCCTCTACGAGCAGTACTTC. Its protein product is CASSGGALYEQYF.

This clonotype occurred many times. The CDR3 coding sequence is TGTGCCAGCAGTACCCCGACGTCTAACTATGGCTACACCTTC. It encodes CASSTPTSNYGYTF. This sequence joins TRBV28 and TRBJ1-2; D gene uncertain. The V and J ends lost 5 bases and 0 bases respectively, with 10 bases between them. This CDR3 spans 14 amino acids. Germline V gene lookup returns CDR1 MDHEN and CDR2 SYDVKM.

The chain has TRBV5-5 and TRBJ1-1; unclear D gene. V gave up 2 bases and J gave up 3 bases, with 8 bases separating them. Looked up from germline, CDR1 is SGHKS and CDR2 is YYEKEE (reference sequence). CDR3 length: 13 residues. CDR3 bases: TGTGCCAGCAGCTTACCGGTGGACACTGAAGCTTTCTTT. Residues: CASSLPVDTEAFF.

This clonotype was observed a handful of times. The CDR3 DNA reads as TGTGCCAGTAGTACGACAGGGGGACGCACCGGGGAGCTGTTTTTT. It is translated as CASSTTGGRTGELFF. The chain joins TRBV19 to TRBJ2-2, with TRBD1 matching 9 bases. CDR3 size: 15 residues. V trimming: 4 bases; J trimming: 4 bases; junction bases outside the gene matches: 4. CDR1 LNHDA and CDR2 SQIVND come from the germline V gene (reference sequence).

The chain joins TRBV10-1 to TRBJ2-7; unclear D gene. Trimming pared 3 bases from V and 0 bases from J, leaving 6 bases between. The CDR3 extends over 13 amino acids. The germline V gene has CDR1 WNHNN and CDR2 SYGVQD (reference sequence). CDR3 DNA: TGCGCCAGCAGTGACCCCAGCTCCTACGAGCAGTACTTC. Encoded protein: CASSDPSSYEQYF.

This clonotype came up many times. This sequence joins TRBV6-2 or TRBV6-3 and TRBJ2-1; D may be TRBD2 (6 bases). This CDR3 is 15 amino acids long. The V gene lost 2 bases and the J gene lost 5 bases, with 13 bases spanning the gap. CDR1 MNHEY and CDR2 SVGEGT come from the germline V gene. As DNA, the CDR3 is TGTGCCAGCAGTTACGCGGGGATCCTTGACAATGAGCAGTTCTTC. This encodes CASSYAGILDNEQFF.

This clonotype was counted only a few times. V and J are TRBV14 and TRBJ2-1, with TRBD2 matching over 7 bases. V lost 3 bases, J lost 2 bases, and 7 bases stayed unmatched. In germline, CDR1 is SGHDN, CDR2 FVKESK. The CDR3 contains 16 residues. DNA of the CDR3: TGTGCCAGCAGCCATGGCCCGGGACTAACCTACAATGAGCAGTTCTTC. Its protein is CASSHGPGLTYNEQFF.

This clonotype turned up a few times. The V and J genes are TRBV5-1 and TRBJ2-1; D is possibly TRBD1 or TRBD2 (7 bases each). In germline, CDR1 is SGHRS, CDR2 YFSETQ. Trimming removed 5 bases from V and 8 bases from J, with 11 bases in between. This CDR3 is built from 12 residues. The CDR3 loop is CASRGGGDEQFF. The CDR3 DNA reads TGCGCCAGCAGGGGAGGGGGCGATGAGCAGTTCTTC. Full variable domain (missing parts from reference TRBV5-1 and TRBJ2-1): KAGVTQTPRYLIKTRGQQVTLSCSPISGHRSVSWYQQTPGQGLQFLFEYFSETQRNKGNFPGRFSGRQFSNSRSEMNVSTLELGDSALYLCASRGGGDEQFFGPGTRLTVL.

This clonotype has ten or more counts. The CDR3 here is CSARDQRAVNTEAFF. The CDR3 nucleotides are TGCAGTGCTAGAGATCAAAGGGCCGTAAACACTGAAGCTTTCTTT. The chain is built from TRBV20-1 and TRBJ1-1, with D uncertain. V gave up 0 bases and J gave up 2 bases, with 13 bases separating them. This CDR3 has 15 residues. CDR1 DFQATT and CDR2 SNEGSKA come from the germline V gene (reference sequence).

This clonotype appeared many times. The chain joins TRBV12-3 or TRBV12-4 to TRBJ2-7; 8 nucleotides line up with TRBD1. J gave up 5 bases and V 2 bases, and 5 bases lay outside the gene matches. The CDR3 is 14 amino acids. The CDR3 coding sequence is TGTGCCAGCAGTTTAAGACAGGGGCCCCACGAGCAGTACTTC. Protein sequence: CASSLRQGPHEQYF.

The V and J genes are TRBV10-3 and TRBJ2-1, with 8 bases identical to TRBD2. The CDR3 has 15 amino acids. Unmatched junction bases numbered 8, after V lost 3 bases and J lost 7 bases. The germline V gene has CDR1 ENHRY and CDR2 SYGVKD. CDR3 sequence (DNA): TGTGCCATCAGTGACGCGGGGGGCCGTTCAAATGAGCAGTTCTTC. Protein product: CAISDAGGRSNEQFF.

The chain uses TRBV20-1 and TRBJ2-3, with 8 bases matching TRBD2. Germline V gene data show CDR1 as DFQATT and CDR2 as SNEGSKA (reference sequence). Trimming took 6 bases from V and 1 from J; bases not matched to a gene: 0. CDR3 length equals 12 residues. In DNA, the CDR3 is TGCAGTGCCGGGGGGGGCACAGATACGCAGTATTTT. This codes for CSAGGGTDTQYF.

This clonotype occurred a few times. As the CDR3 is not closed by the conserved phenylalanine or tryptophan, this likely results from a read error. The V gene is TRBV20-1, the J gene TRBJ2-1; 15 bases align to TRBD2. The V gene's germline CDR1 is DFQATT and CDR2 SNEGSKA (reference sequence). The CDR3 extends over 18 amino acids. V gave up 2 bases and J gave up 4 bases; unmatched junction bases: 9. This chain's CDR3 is CSARIPGTSGGRYNEQFL. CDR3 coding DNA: TGCAGTGCTAGAATTCCCGGGACTAGCGGGGGGCGGTACAATGAGCAGTTCCTC.

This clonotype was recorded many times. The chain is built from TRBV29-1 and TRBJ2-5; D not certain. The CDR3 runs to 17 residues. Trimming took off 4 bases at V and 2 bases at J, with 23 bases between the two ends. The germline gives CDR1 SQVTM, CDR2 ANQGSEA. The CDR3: CSVVVEAPTPIQETQYF. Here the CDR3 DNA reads TGCAGCGTTGTAGTCGAGGCACCCACTCCGATTCAAGAGACCCAGTACTTC.

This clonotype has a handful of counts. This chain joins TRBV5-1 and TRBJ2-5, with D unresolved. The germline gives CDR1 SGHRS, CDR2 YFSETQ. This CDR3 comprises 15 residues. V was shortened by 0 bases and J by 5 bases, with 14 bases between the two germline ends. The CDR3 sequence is CASSLVPGRQETQYF. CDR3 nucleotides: TGCGCCAGCAGCTTGGTACCTGGGCGCCAGGAGACCCAGTACTTC.

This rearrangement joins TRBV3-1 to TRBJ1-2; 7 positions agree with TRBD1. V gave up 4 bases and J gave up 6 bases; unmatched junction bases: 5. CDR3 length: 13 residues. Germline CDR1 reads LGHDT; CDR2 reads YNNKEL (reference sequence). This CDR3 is CASSPSTGHGYTF. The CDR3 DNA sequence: TGTGCCAGCAGCCCATCGACAGGGCATGGCTACACCTTC.

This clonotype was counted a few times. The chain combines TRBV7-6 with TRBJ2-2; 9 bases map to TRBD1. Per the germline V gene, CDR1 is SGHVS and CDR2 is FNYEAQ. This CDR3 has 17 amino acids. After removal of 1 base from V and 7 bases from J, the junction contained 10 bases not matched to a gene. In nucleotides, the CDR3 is TGTGCCAGCAGCTTAGGCCCCAGAGCGGGACAGGGCGGGGAGCTGTTTTTT. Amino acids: CASSLGPRAGQGGELFF.

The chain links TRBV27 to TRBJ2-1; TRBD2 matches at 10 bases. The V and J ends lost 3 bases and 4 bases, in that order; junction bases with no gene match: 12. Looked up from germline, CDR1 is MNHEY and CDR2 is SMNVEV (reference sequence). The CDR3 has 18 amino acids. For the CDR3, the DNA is TGTGCCAGCAGTTTTAGACAGGTTAGCGGGAGGACTTACAATGAGCAGTTCTTC. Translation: CASSFRQVSGRTYNEQFF.

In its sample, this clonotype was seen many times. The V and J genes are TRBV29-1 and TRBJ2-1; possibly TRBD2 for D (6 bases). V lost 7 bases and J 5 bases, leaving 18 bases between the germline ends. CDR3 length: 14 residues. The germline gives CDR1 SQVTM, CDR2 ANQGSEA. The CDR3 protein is CSGQTGTGNNEQFF. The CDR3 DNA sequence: TGCAGCGGCCAAACCGGGACTGGCAACAATGAGCAGTTCTTC.

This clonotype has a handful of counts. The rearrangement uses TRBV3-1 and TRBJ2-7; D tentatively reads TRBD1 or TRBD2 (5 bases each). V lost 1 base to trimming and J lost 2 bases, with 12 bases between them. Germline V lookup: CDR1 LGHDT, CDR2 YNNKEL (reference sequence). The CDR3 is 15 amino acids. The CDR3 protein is CASSQAGQGTYEQYF. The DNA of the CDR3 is TGTGCCAGCAGCCAAGCGGGGCAGGGTACCTACGAGCAGTACTTC.

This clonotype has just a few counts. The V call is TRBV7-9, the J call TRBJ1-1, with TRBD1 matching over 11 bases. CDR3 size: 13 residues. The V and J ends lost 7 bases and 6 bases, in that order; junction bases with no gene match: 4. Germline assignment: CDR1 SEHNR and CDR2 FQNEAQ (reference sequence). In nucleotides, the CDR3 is TGTGCCAGCAAGGACAGGGGGCTCGCTGAAGCTTTCTTT. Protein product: CASKDRGLAEAFF. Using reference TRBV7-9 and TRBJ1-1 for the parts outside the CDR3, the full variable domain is DTGVSQNPRHKITKRGQNVTFRCDPISEHNRLYWYRQTLGQGPEFLTYFQNEAQLEKSRLLSDRFSAERPKGSFSTLEIQRTEQGDSAMYLCASKDRGLAEAFFGQGTRLTVV.

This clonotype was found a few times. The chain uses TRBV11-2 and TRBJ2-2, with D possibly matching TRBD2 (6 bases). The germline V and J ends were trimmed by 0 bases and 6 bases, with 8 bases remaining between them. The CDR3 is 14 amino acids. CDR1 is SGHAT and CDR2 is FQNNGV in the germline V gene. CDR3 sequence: CASSLDPGAGELFF. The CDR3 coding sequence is TGTGCCAGCAGCTTAGATCCGGGGGCCGGGGAGCTGTTTTTT.

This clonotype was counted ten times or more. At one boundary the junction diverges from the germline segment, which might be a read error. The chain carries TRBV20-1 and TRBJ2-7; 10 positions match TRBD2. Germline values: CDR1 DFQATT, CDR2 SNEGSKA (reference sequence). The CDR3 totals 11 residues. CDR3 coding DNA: TGCAGTGCGTGGGCTAGCGGGAGAGAGATCTTC. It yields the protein CSAWASGREIF.

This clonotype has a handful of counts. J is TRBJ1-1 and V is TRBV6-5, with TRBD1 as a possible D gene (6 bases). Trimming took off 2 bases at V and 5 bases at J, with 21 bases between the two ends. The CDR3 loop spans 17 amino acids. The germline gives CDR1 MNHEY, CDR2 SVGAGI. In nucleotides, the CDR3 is TGTGCCAGCAGTTACCGAGGGGGTAAGGTAGACGGGACTGAAGCTTTCTTT. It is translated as CASSYRGGKVDGTEAFF.

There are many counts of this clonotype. In nucleotides, the CDR3 is TGTGCCAGCAGTCCAGATACAGGGGGCGCGACAGATACGCAGTATTTT. Translating gives CASSPDTGGATDTQYF. V usage is TRBV25-1 and J usage is TRBJ2-3, with 9 bases that match TRBD1. CDR1 and CDR2 from the germline V gene are MGHDK and SYGVNS. Germline trimming cut 5 bases from V and 3 bases from J; bases unmatched to any gene: 9. The CDR3 contains 16 residues.

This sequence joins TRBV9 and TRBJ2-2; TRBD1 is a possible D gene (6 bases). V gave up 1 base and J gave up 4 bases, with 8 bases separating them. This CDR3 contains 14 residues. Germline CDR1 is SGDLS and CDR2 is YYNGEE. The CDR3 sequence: CASSVQGSTGELFF. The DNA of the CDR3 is TGTGCCAGCAGCGTACAGGGGAGCACCGGGGAGCTGTTTTTT. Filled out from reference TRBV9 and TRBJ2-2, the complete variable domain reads DSGVTQTPKHLITATGQRVTLRCSPRSGDLSVYWYQQSLDQGLQFLIQYYNGEERAKGNILERFSAQQFPDLHSELNLSSLELGDSALYFCASSVQGSTGELFFGEGSRLTVL.

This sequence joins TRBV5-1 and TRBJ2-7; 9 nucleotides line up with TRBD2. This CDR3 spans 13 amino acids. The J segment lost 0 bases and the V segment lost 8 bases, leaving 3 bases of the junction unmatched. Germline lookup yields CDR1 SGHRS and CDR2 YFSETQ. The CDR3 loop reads CASGSGGSYEQYF. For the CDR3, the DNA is TGCGCCAGTGGTAGCGGGGGCTCCTACGAGCAGTACTTC. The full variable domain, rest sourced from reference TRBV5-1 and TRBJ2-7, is KAGVTQTPRYLIKTRGQQVTLSCSPISGHRSVSWYQQTPGQGLQFLFEYFSETQRNKGNFPGRFSGRQFSNSRSEMNVSTLELGDSALYLCASGSGGSYEQYFGPGTRLTVT.

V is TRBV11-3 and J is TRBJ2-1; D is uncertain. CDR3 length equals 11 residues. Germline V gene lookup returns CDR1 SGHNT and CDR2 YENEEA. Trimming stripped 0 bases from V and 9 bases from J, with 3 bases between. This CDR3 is CASSLDPEQFF. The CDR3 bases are TGTGCCAGCAGCTTAGATCCTGAGCAGTTCTTC. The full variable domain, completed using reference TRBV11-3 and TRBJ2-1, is EAGVVQSPRYKIIEKKQPVAFWCNPISGHNTLYWYLQNLGQGPELLIRYENEEAVDDSQLPKDRFSAERLKGVDSTLKIQPAELGDSAVYLCASSLDPEQFFGPGTRLTVL.